In this sample, the clone carrying this T cell receptor beta chain turned up once. The CDR3 length is 13 residues. After removal of 5 bases from V and 2 bases from J, the junction contained 2 bases not matched to a gene. Germline-derived CDR1 and CDR2 are SGHTA and FQGTGA. Generated by immunoSEQ multiplex PCR, the TCRdb table keeps only in-frame clones and is missing some. The repertoire holds 100,000 to 150,000 clones, 92% seen once, with 0.8% to 1% in the top ten. The data stem from a study of OX40 agonist ivuxolimab in advanced cancers. The sample consisted of CD4+ or CD8+ T cells sorted from blood, taken in a trial of the OX40 agonist ivuxolimab. The V and J genes are TRBV7-3 and TRBJ1-2, with 7 positions matching TRBD1. This TCR derives from an adult with an advanced solid tumor such as melanoma, head and neck, liver or kidney cancer. CDR3: CASSQGQNYGYTF. CDR3 nucleotide sequence: TGTGCCAGCAGCCAGGGACAGAACTATGGCTACACCTTC. Filled out from reference TRBV7-3 and TRBJ1-2, the complete variable domain reads GAGVSQTPSNKVTEKGKYVELRCDPISGHTALYWYRQSLGQGPEFLIYFQGTGAADDSGLPNDRFFAVRPEGSVSTLKIQRTERGDSAVYLCASSQGQNYGYTFGSGTRLTVV.